One sample yielded the 14 T cell receptor beta chains listed below, sequenced in a study of blood T cell repertoires in COVID-19. Profiled with immunoSEQ multiplex PCR; TCRdb holds only in-frame clones, not every one. The profile shows about 500,000 clones, around 87% of them singletons. The sequenced sample consisted of PBMCs or T cells enriched from blood (not recorded which). Every receptor here comes from a woman between 18 and 29 years old who had recovered from COVID-19.

The V and J genes are TRBV2 and TRBJ1-5, with a weak D call TRBD1 (5 bases). CDR3 length: 14 amino acids. Germline CDR1 and CDR2: SNHLY and FYNNEI. Trimming cost V 4 bases and J 2 bases, with 9 bases left between them. The CDR3 here is CASSAGEGNQPQHF. CDR3 coding DNA: TGTGCCAGCAGTGCGGGGGAGGGCAATCAGCCCCAGCATTTT.

The V and J genes are TRBV5-6 and TRBJ1-1; TRBD1 is a possible D gene (5 bases). Germline V gene sequence: CDR1 SGHDT, CDR2 YYEEEE. This CDR3 region has 15 residues. The V end lost 1 base, the J end lost 1 base, and 11 bases lay between the germline ends. CDR3 amino acids: CASSLWGRENTEAFF. CDR3 nucleotide sequence: TGTGCCAGCAGCTTGTGGGGCAGGGAGAACACTGAAGCTTTCTTT.

Remarks on this clone: Other DNA sequences within the sample encode an identical CDR3. The chain carries TRBV4-1 and TRBJ1-1; 8 nucleotides line up with TRBD1. The V segment lost 4 bases and the J segment 1 base; nucleotides outside the gene matches: 5. Germline lookup yields CDR1 MGHRA and CDR2 YSYEKL. This CDR3 region has 15 residues. The DNA of the CDR3 is TGCGCCAGCAGCCGCGGCCAGGGGGCGAACACTGAAGCTTTCTTT. Amino acid sequence: CASSRGQGANTEAFF.

The chain carries TRBV6-5 and TRBJ1-5, with D maybe TRBD1 (6 bases). CDR3 length: 14 amino acids. V was cut by 6 bases and J by 3 bases, with 12 bases left in between. Germline loops: CDR1 MNHEY, CDR2 SVGAGI. The CDR3 DNA is TGTGCCAGCAGGGCGGGGGCAGACAATCAGCCCCAGCATTTT. Translating it yields CASRAGADNQPQHF.

CDR3 coding DNA: TGTGCCAGCATCCCGAGAGGGACGGGGGAAAACACCATATATTTT. Its protein is CASIPRGTGENTIYF. The gene calls are TRBV6-2 or TRBV6-3 and TRBJ1-3, with D possibly TRBD1 on 5 matching bases. CDR1 is MNHEY and CDR2 is SVGEGT in the germline V gene. V lost 7 bases and J 6 bases, leaving 19 bases between the germline ends. This CDR3 contains 15 residues.

This sequence joins TRBV7-9 and TRBJ2-2; a weak D match, TRBD2 (6 bases). This CDR3 is 16 amino acids long. From germline, CDR1 is SEHNR and CDR2 FQNEAQ (reference sequence). V lost 6 bases and J 5 bases, leaving 19 bases between the germline ends. CDR3 sequence: CASRLPRQGGTGELFF. CDR3 DNA: TGTGCCAGCAGATTACCGCGGCAGGGAGGTACCGGGGAGCTGTTTTTT.

A single count supports this clone. The genes are TRBV12-3 or TRBV12-4 and TRBJ1-1; D is possibly TRBD1 (5 bases). The CDR3 extends over 13 amino acids. V was clipped by 8 bases and J by 1 base, with 11 bases between them. CDR3 sequence: CASGAKGNTEAFF. CDR3 nucleotides: TGTGCCAGCGGGGCCAAGGGGAACACTGAAGCTTTCTTT.

The rearrangement joins TRBV27 to TRBJ1-4; 7 bases fit TRBD1. CDR3 length: 13 amino acids. CDR1 MNHEY and CDR2 SMNVEV come from the germline V gene (reference sequence). Unmatched junction bases numbered 5, after V lost 5 bases and J lost 8 bases. The CDR3: CASSPQGREKLFF. The CDR3 DNA reads TGTGCCAGCAGTCCACAGGGGCGGGAAAAACTGTTTTTT.

This CDR3 reads CASSIAPPGTSGPPYRFF. CDR3 DNA sequence: TGTGCCAGTAGTATAGCCCCCCCTGGGACTAGCGGGCCTCCTTACCGGTTCTTC. The rearrangement uses TRBV19 and TRBJ2-1; TRBD2 matches at 12 bases. Germline assignment: CDR1 LNHDA and CDR2 SQIVND (reference sequence). The CDR3 length is 18 residues. V was pared by 1 base and J by 15 bases, with 19 bases of the junction left unmatched.

The CDR3 DNA is TGTGCCAGCAGCCCCTTGGACAGGGTACGGAACACTGAAGCTTTCTTT. Its translation is CASSPLDRVRNTEAFF. The chain uses TRBV7-2 and TRBJ1-1; 8 bases are a match to TRBD1. The CDR3 is 16 residues long. V trimming: 5 bases; J trimming: 1 base; junction bases outside the gene matches: 9. CDR1 and CDR2 from the germline V gene are SGHTA and FQGNSA.

This rearrangement joins TRBV9 to TRBJ1-1, with TRBD1 as a possible D gene (5 bases). Germline V gene sequence: CDR1 SGDLS, CDR2 YYNGEE. CDR3 length: 15 residues. The V gene lost 2 bases and the J gene lost 4 bases, with 15 bases spanning the gap. CDR3 sequence reads: CASSVGAGVGTEAFF. As DNA, the CDR3 is TGTGCCAGCAGCGTTGGTGCGGGGGTGGGCACTGAAGCTTTCTTT.

This clone was seen only once. The rearrangement joins TRBV5-1 to TRBJ2-7; D is perhaps TRBD2 (5 bases). The germline CDR1 and CDR2 sequences are SGHRS and YFSETQ. Trimming removed 0 bases from V and 2 bases from J, with 18 bases in between. The CDR3 sequence is 17 residues long. The CDR3 DNA sequence: TGCGCCAGCAGCTTGGAGGGTATTCGGGGAGCTACCTACGAGCAGTACTTC. The encoded protein is CASSLEGIRGATYEQYF.

This chain joins TRBV5-5 and TRBJ2-2; TRBD2 agrees at 11 bases. V shed 3 bases, J shed 7 bases, and the junction held 8 bases outside the gene matches. The CDR3 consists of 16 residues. The germline V gene has CDR1 SGHKS and CDR2 YYEKEE (reference sequence). CDR3 protein: CASSYPLAGGVGELFF. CDR3 coding DNA: TGTGCCAGCAGCTACCCTCTAGCGGGGGGCGTCGGGGAGCTGTTTTTT.

The chain is built from TRBV6-5 and TRBJ1-2; tentatively, D is TRBD1 (5 bases). The germline gives CDR1 MNHEY, CDR2 SVGAGI. This CDR3 is built from 11 residues. Trimming removed 8 bases at V and 2 bases at J, with 6 bases between. This CDR3 reads CASGQNYGYTF. Here the CDR3 DNA reads TGTGCCAGCGGACAAAACTATGGCTACACCTTC.